This TCR beta chain was obtained from a study of blood T cell repertoires in COVID-19 (dated by TCRdb to 2019 to 2021). Some background on the complete study: The collaborator samples originated in the United States, Italy and Spain and spanned the acute and convalescent phases of COVID-19. Sample metadata almost always included a de-identified subject ID, COVID-19 status, age in years and sex. The prospective study material was composed of cDNA or gDNA derived from T cells, B-cell-depleted T cells, or PBMCs. HLA class I and class II types, where available, came from metadata supplied by the sample provider rather than from assay-based typing. Deeply sampled blood TCRbeta repertoires from subjects exposed to, actively infected with, or recovered from COVID-19 were included in the dataset. Samples were obtained from the ongoing ImmuneRACE study (first 160 participants) and from 950 to 1,500 subjects provided by 6 global collaborators. The repertoires were released in a freely available public database meant as a resource for research on the immune response to SARS-CoV-2. The paper as a whole reports these results and caveats: The amount of clinical and demographic metadata varied by source and participant and was provided uncurated.

Concerning this clone itself: Its antigen is not yet known. Per-base quality was not reported, and no clone a single base away is much larger than it.

Unmatched junction bases come to 12, with V trimmed by 7 bases and J by 7 bases. Per the germline V gene (reference sequence), MNHNY is the CDR1 and SVGAGI is the CDR2. The cysteine opens and the phenylalanine closes a CDR3 of 15 amino acids. CDR3 DNA only is kept here, 45 bases in frame from base 1. The immunoSEQ Assay, a bias-controlled multiplex PCR, was used to amplify TCRbeta CDR3 regions from genomic DNA. On the authors' methods: Within the assay, amplification of reference gene primers was used to estimate how many nucleated cells each sample contained. To quantify the absolute abundance of each unique TCRbeta CDR3 rearrangement, sequence reads were collapsed and filtered. For each sample, productive Simpson clonality was calculated by taking the square root of Simpson's diversity index across productive rearrangements. TCRdb limited this immuneACCESS table to in-frame rearrangements with V and J called. A share of clones is missing; checked studies link under half to unresolved V genes, and the rest is unexplained. V, J and clone size were drawn from that table, and D and trimming were deduced from the DNA. Counted in this sample were approximately 250,000 clones; around 90% of them appeared once. The top ten constitute roughly 3.9% of the sample.

Participants in the prospective study were enrolled through a virtual design, were aged 18 to 89 years, and lived in about 25 United States geographic areas. To assign participants to cohorts, the prospective study relied on clinical history that participants themselves reported in a screening survey and a study questionnaire. Each participant in the prospective study had whole blood, serum and a nasopharyngeal or oropharyngeal swab collected by mobile phlebotomists. Prospective study participants could optionally give additional blood draws and questionnaires over an approximately two-month period. Before DNA extraction, blood samples from the prospective study were shipped at room temperature or frozen.

The rearrangement combines TRBV6-6 with TRBJ2-1, and TRBD1 matches 8 of the central bases. This receptor was obtained from a woman aged 25 to 39 with acute COVID-19. Sequencing was done on a sample of PBMCs or T cells enriched from blood (not recorded which). CDR3 loop: CASNPGQGPTNEQFF. DNA sequence: TGTGCCAGCAATCCTGGACAGGGTCCGACTAATGAGCAGTTCTTC.